These T cell receptor beta chains were read from a single sample in a study of cytomegalovirus exposure and HLA in healthy donors. Here immunoSEQ multiplex PCR was the method, and the copy in TCRdb shows in-frame clones only, minus some. The top ten clones hold about 6.1% of a sample with hundreds of thousands of clones, roughly 80% of them seen once. The sequencing input was PBMCs. These TCRs come from a man aged 35 to 55 in good health and CMV-seropositive. The CDR3 runs from the conserved cysteine through the conserved F or W. The order of the fields is D gene, J gene, V gene, clone size, CDR3 DNA, CDR3 protein. A D gene is named only where the DNA matches it firmly. The size field is filled for only some rows; it gives once, few, many or a size class.

d_call: .
j_call: TRBJ1-1
v_call: TRBV5-1
clone_size: .
cdr3_nt: TGCGCCAGCAGCTTTATCAACGGGGGTCGCACTGAAGCTTTCTTT
cdr3_aa: CASSFINGGRTEAFF

d_call: .
j_call: TRBJ2-3
v_call: TRBV5-4
clone_size: .
cdr3_nt: TGTGCCAGCAGCTTGGCAGGGAGCACAGATACGCAGTATTTT
cdr3_aa: CASSLAGSTDTQYF

d_call: .
j_call: TRBJ1-1
v_call: TRBV10-2
clone_size: .
cdr3_nt: TGCGCCAGCATCGGAGGGAGAACTGAAGCTTTCTTT
cdr3_aa: CASIGGRTEAFF

d_call: TRBD2
j_call: TRBJ2-1
v_call: TRBV7-3
clone_size: .
cdr3_nt: TGTGCCAGCAGCCCACAGCGGGAGTTATACAATGAGCAGTTCTTC
cdr3_aa: CASSPQRELYNEQFF

d_call: .
j_call: TRBJ2-1
v_call: TRBV9
clone_size: .
cdr3_nt: TGTGCCAGCAGCGTAGAGACTAGTTGGAATGAGCAGTTCTTC
cdr3_aa: CASSVETSWNEQFF

d_call: .
j_call: TRBJ1-5
v_call: TRBV19
clone_size: .
cdr3_nt: TGTGCCAGTAGTAACAGGGATTACAATCAGCCCCAGCATTTT
cdr3_aa: CASSNRDYNQPQHF

d_call: .
j_call: TRBJ1-2
v_call: TRBV5-1
clone_size: .
cdr3_nt: TGCGCCAGCAGGGAGACGGCTAACTATGGCTACACCTTC
cdr3_aa: CASRETANYGYTF

d_call: .
j_call: TRBJ2-2
v_call: TRBV7-9
clone_size: .
cdr3_nt: TGTGCCAGCTCCGAGAGTGGGAACACCGGGGAGCTGTTTTTT
cdr3_aa: CASSESGNTGELFF

d_call: .
j_call: TRBJ1-2
v_call: TRBV5-6
clone_size: .
cdr3_nt: TGTGCCAGCAGCTTGGGCCCGCCGGGGGGACGGACCTATGGCTACACCTTC
cdr3_aa: CASSLGPPGGRTYGYTF

d_call: TRBD1
j_call: TRBJ1-1
v_call: TRBV30
clone_size: .
cdr3_nt: TGTGCCTGGAGTGTATATATCGGGGGACAGCTGAACACTGAAGCTTTCTTT
cdr3_aa: CAWSVYIGGQLNTEAFF

d_call: TRBD1
j_call: TRBJ1-2
v_call: TRBV30
clone_size: .
cdr3_nt: TGTGCCTGGACACAGCAGGGGGTAGATGGCTACACCTTC
cdr3_aa: CAWTQQGVDGYTF

d_call: .
j_call: TRBJ1-4
v_call: TRBV30
clone_size: once
cdr3_nt: TGTGCCTGGAGTGTAACCGGGTATGAAAAACTGTTTTTT
cdr3_aa: CAWSVTGYEKLFF

d_call: .
j_call: TRBJ2-7
v_call: TRBV14
clone_size: .
cdr3_nt: TGTGCCAGCAGCCAAAGACAGCAATCCTACGAGCAGTACTTC
cdr3_aa: CASSQRQQSYEQYF

d_call: TRBD1
j_call: TRBJ1-2
v_call: TRBV5-1
clone_size: .
cdr3_nt: TGCGCCAGCAGCCTCTACCCCCCGACAGGGGACTATGGCTACACCTTC
cdr3_aa: CASSLYPPTGDYGYTF

d_call: .
j_call: TRBJ2-5
v_call: TRBV5-1
clone_size: .
cdr3_nt: TGCGCCAGCAGCTGGCGGTCGGGGGAGACCCAGTACTTC
cdr3_aa: CASSWRSGETQYF

d_call: .
j_call: TRBJ1-2
v_call: TRBV6-4
clone_size: few
cdr3_nt: TGTGCCAGCAGTGTAAGTTGGCGGTTTAACTATGGCTACACCTTC
cdr3_aa: CASSVSWRFNYGYTF

d_call: .
j_call: TRBJ1-1
v_call: TRBV9
clone_size: .
cdr3_nt: TGTGCCAGCAGCGCCAGCGGGGGGAGGGTGAACACTGAAGCTTTCTTT
cdr3_aa: CASSASGGRVNTEAFF

d_call: .
j_call: TRBJ2-7
v_call: TRBV7-9
clone_size: .
cdr3_nt: TGTGCCAGCAGCGAGGCGGGCAACGAGCAGTACTTC
cdr3_aa: CASSEAGNEQYF

d_call: .
j_call: TRBJ2-2
v_call: TRBV11-3
clone_size: .
cdr3_nt: TGTGCCAGCAGCCAGGACACCGGGGAGCTGTTTTTT
cdr3_aa: CASSQDTGELFF

d_call: TRBD1
j_call: TRBJ1-1
v_call: TRBV18
clone_size: .
cdr3_nt: TGTGCCAGCTCAATGGGACAGATGGGGAACACTGAAGCTTTCTTT
cdr3_aa: CASSMGQMGNTEAFF

d_call: TRBD1
j_call: TRBJ1-5
v_call: TRBV6-5
clone_size: .
cdr3_nt: TGTGCCAGCAGCAGAGGACAGGGGGCGGTTCAGCCCCAGCATTTT
cdr3_aa: CASSRGQGAVQPQHF

d_call: TRBD1
j_call: TRBJ1-5
v_call: TRBV2
clone_size: .
cdr3_nt: TGTGCCAGCAGCAAGGGCGACAGGGGGAGTCAGCCCCAGCATTTT
cdr3_aa: CASSKGDRGSQPQHF

d_call: TRBD1
j_call: TRBJ1-4
v_call: TRBV6-6
clone_size: .
cdr3_nt: TGTGCCAGCAGCCGACAGGGTCAGGTTGAAAAACTGTTTTTT
cdr3_aa: CASSRQGQVEKLFF

d_call: TRBD1
j_call: TRBJ2-2
v_call: TRBV10-1
clone_size: .
cdr3_nt: TGCGCCAGCAGTAGGGACAGAGGAACCGGGGAGCTGTTTTTT
cdr3_aa: CASSRDRGTGELFF

d_call: TRBD1
j_call: TRBJ2-1
v_call: TRBV19
clone_size: .
cdr3_nt: TGTGCCAGCGGCCAAATGAGGACAGGGGGCAATGAGCAGTTCTTC
cdr3_aa: CASGQMRTGGNEQFF

d_call: .
j_call: TRBJ2-3
v_call: TRBV4-1
clone_size: once
cdr3_nt: TGCGCCAGCAGCCAAGTGACCGGGGCAGATACGCAGTATTTT
cdr3_aa: CASSQVTGADTQYF

d_call: TRBD2
j_call: TRBJ2-7
v_call: TRBV19
clone_size: once
cdr3_nt: TGTGCCAGTGCACTTAGCGGGAGCTCCTACGAGCAGTACTTC
cdr3_aa: CASALSGSSYEQYF

d_call: TRBD2
j_call: TRBJ2-3
v_call: TRBV12-5
clone_size: once
cdr3_nt: TGTGCTAGTGGTTTGACGCCGGGACTAGCCACCTACACAGATACGCAGTATTTT
cdr3_aa: CASGLTPGLATYTDTQYF

d_call: .
j_call: TRBJ2-7
v_call: TRBV15
clone_size: .
cdr3_nt: TGTGCCACCAGCAGAGAGGGGCAGGCGTCGTACGAGCAGTACTTC
cdr3_aa: CATSREGQASYEQYF

d_call: TRBD1
j_call: TRBJ1-2
v_call: TRBV15
clone_size: .
cdr3_nt: TGTGCCACCAGCCTGGGACAGGCCTTTAACTATGGCTACACCTTC
cdr3_aa: CATSLGQAFNYGYTF

d_call: TRBD1
j_call: TRBJ2-1
v_call: TRBV5-1
clone_size: .
cdr3_nt: TGCGCCAGCAGCCCGGGGCGGGACAGGGCCCCTAATGAGCAGTTCTTC
cdr3_aa: CASSPGRDRAPNEQFF

d_call: TRBD1
j_call: TRBJ2-3
v_call: TRBV5-1
clone_size: .
cdr3_nt: TGCGCCAGCAGCTCCGGGACAGGGCTTACAGATACGCAGTATTTT
cdr3_aa: CASSSGTGLTDTQYF

d_call: TRBD1
j_call: TRBJ1-4
v_call: TRBV10-2
clone_size: .
cdr3_nt: TGCGCCAGCAGTGAGGGACAGGGAACAACTAATGAAAAACTGTTTTTT
cdr3_aa: CASSEGQGTTNEKLFF

d_call: .
j_call: TRBJ1-1
v_call: TRBV19
clone_size: .
cdr3_nt: TGTGCCAGTAGTATTTCCGGGTTTGGGACTGAAGCTTTCTTT
cdr3_aa: CASSISGFGTEAFF

d_call: .
j_call: TRBJ2-1
v_call: TRBV9
clone_size: .
cdr3_nt: TGTGCCAGCAGCTCCCTAGTGGGTGAGCAGTTCTTC
cdr3_aa: CASSSLVGEQFF

d_call: .
j_call: TRBJ1-2
v_call: TRBV5-1
clone_size: .
cdr3_nt: TGCGCCAGCAGCTTGGTTCAGGGAAGGGATGGCTACACCTTC
cdr3_aa: CASSLVQGRDGYTF

d_call: .
j_call: TRBJ1-3
v_call: TRBV5-4
clone_size: .
cdr3_nt: TGTGCCAGCAGCTTTTTTCGGGGAGGTACTGGAAACACCATATATTTT
cdr3_aa: CASSFFRGGTGNTIYF

d_call: .
j_call: TRBJ1-5
v_call: TRBV2
clone_size: .
cdr3_nt: TGTGCCAGCAGGATGGACAGCGGTCAGCCCCAGCATTTT
cdr3_aa: CASRMDSGQPQHF

d_call: .
j_call: TRBJ2-3
v_call: TRBV19
clone_size: .
cdr3_nt: TGTGCCAGTAGTCTCTTCCCGGGGGGCACAGATACGCAGTATTTT
cdr3_aa: CASSLFPGGTDTQYF

d_call: TRBD1
j_call: TRBJ1-4
v_call: TRBV5-4
clone_size: .
cdr3_nt: TGTGCCAGCAGCTCCTATAGGACAGGCTCTGATGAAAAACTGTTTTTT
cdr3_aa: CASSSYRTGSDEKLFF

d_call: TRBD1
j_call: TRBJ1-5
v_call: TRBV27
clone_size: .
cdr3_nt: TGTGCCAGCAGTCCGACGACAGGGTCGGCCAATCAGCCCCAGCATTTT
cdr3_aa: CASSPTTGSANQPQHF

d_call: TRBD2
j_call: TRBJ2-3
v_call: TRBV7-6
clone_size: .
cdr3_nt: TGTGCCAGCAGCTTAGAACTAGCGGGTGCGTCAGATACGCAGTATTTT
cdr3_aa: CASSLELAGASDTQYF

d_call: .
j_call: TRBJ2-5
v_call: TRBV15
clone_size: .
cdr3_nt: TGTGCCACCAGCTATACAGGGTTGGGAGAGACCCAGTACTTC
cdr3_aa: CATSYTGLGETQYF

d_call: .
j_call: TRBJ1-1
v_call: TRBV19
clone_size: .
cdr3_nt: TGTGCCAGTAGTATAGTATCCCTAAACACTGAAGCTTTCTTT
cdr3_aa: CASSIVSLNTEAFF

d_call: .
j_call: TRBJ2-1
v_call: TRBV6-5
clone_size: .
cdr3_nt: TGTGCCAGCAGTTACCCGTGGGGGCAGGGTAGGAATGAGCAGTTCTTC
cdr3_aa: CASSYPWGQGRNEQFF

d_call: .
j_call: TRBJ1-2
v_call: TRBV7-9
clone_size: once
cdr3_nt: TGTGCCAGCAGCTTAAGTCGCGGATCTGGCTATGGCTACACCTTC
cdr3_aa: CASSLSRGSGYGYTF

d_call: TRBD1
j_call: TRBJ2-3
v_call: TRBV27
clone_size: once
cdr3_nt: TGTGCCAGTCGGTTACAGGGGAGCACAGATACGCAGTATTTT
cdr3_aa: CASRLQGSTDTQYF

d_call: .
j_call: TRBJ1-6
v_call: TRBV6-5
clone_size: .
cdr3_nt: TGTGCCAGCAGACTATTCCTCTTTAATTCACCCCTCCACTTT
cdr3_aa: CASRLFLFNSPLHF

d_call: TRBD1
j_call: TRBJ1-5
v_call: TRBV2
clone_size: many
cdr3_nt: TGTGCCAGCAGTCCCGGGACAGGGGGCGCAGGCAATCAGCCCCAGCATTTT
cdr3_aa: CASSPGTGGAGNQPQHF

d_call: TRBD2
j_call: TRBJ2-1
v_call: TRBV4-1
clone_size: .
cdr3_nt: TGCGCCAGCAGCCAGAGGGTGACTAGCGCCTACAATGAGCAGTTCTTC
cdr3_aa: CASSQRVTSAYNEQFF

d_call: .
j_call: TRBJ2-7
v_call: TRBV4-1
clone_size: .
cdr3_nt: TGCGCCAGCAGCCAAGAGGGTAGCTCCTACGAGCAGTACTTC
cdr3_aa: CASSQEGSSYEQYF

d_call: TRBD1
j_call: TRBJ1-1
v_call: TRBV7-2
clone_size: .
cdr3_nt: TGTGCCAGCAGCTTAGTTTTGCAGGGGGCACGGAACACTGAAGCTTTCTTT
cdr3_aa: CASSLVLQGARNTEAFF